These T cell receptor beta chains were read from a single sample in a study of shared T cell receptors in the human thymus. Assay: immunoSEQ multiplex PCR; the TCRdb copy retains only in-frame clones and omits some. There are 650,000 to 950,000 clones in the sample; roughly 88% occur only once, and 0.008% to 0.011% lies in the top ten. These sequences were also reported in another study, on human thymus T cells.

Sequenced material: thymocytes. These receptors all stem from a girl under three years old with a congenital heart defect. The CDR3 runs from the conserved cysteine through the conserved F or W. D genes are given only for firm matches. Clone size appears in some rows only: once, few, many, or a class for an expanded clone.

12 | - | TRBJ1-2 | TRBV7-2 | once | TGTGCCAGCACCTTACGTGACTATGGCTACACCTTC | CASTLRDYGYTF
13 | TRBD1 | TRBJ1-5 | TRBV6-1 | - | TGTGCCAGCAACAGGGGCTGGAATCAGCCCCAGCATTTT | CASNRGWNQPQHF
19 | - | TRBJ2-7 | TRBV2 | - | TGTGCCAGCAGTGCACAGAGCGGGGGACAGCGTCGGAACATCTACGAGCAGTACTTC | CASSAQSGGQRRNIYEQYF
17 | - | TRBJ2-5 | TRBV28 | - | TGTGCCAGCAGTTGCCGGGGGGTGGAGGGGGATCAAGAGACCCAGTACTTC | CASSCRGVEGDQETQYF
17 | TRBD1 | TRBJ2-2 | TRBV7-6 | - | TGTGCCAGCAGCTTAGCGTTTTGGGACAGGGGTAACGGGGAGCTGTTTTTT | CASSLAFWDRGNGELFF
13 | - | TRBJ1-2 | TRBV19 | - | TGTGCCAGTAGTATCGGGACAAGTGGGGGCTACACCTTC | CASSIGTSGGYTF
17 | - | TRBJ1-1 | TRBV9 | - | TGTGCCAGCAGCGTAGCAGAAGAGGGTCGGGCGAACACTGAAGCTTTCTTT | CASSVAEEGRANTEAFF
14 | - | TRBJ2-3 | TRBV11-2 | - | TGTGCCAGCAGCCCTCCGACTAGTGCAGATACGCAGTATTTT | CASSPPTSADTQYF
17 | TRBD2 | TRBJ2-1 | TRBV5-6 | once | TGTGCCAGCAGCTTGGCCGGAGCGGGGGGGCGTCACAATGAGCAGTTCTTC | CASSLAGAGGRHNEQFF
16 | TRBD1 | TRBJ2-1 | TRBV4-3 | - | TGCGCCAGCAGCCCCAATCCCGGACAGGGCCTCAATGAGCAGTTCTTC | CASSPNPGQGLNEQFF
15 | - | TRBJ1-5 | TRBV2 | - | TGTGCCAGCAGTGAATACAGCCACGACCATCAGCCCCAGCATTTT | CASSEYSHDHQPQHF
15 | - | TRBJ1-1 | TRBV19 | - | TGTGCCAGTAGTATGGCAGGCTCCACGAACACTGAAGCTTTCTTT | CASSMAGSTNTEAFF
16 | TRBD2 | TRBJ2-7 | TRBV6-6 | - | TGTGCCAGCAGCCCCCCGCGGGGGGGTAGCTCCTACGAGCAGTACTTC | CASSPPRGGSSYEQYF
16 | - | TRBJ1-2 | TRBV4-1 | - | TGCGCCAGCAGCCAAGACTCTTGGGAGCAGGGGTTTGGCTACACCTTC | CASSQDSWEQGFGYTF
17 | TRBD2 | TRBJ2-7 | TRBV7-9 | - | TGTGCCAGCAGCCCTCCTACGGGGGGGGCTTATCGGTACGAGCAGTACTTC | CASSPPTGGAYRYEQYF
17 | TRBD1 | TRBJ1-4 | TRBV29-1 | - | TGCAGCGTTCTGATAGGGGACAGATGGCCCTTGGGGGAAAAACTGTTTTTT | CSVLIGDRWPLGEKLFF
14 | - | TRBJ1-1 | TRBV27 | once | TGTGCCAGCAGTCAAACAGGACCATACACTGAAGCTTTCTTT | CASSQTGPYTEAFF
16 | TRBD1 | TRBJ1-1 | TRBV29-1 | - | TGCAGCGTTGACCCCAACCAACAGGGGGTGAACACTGAAGCTTTCTTT | CSVDPNQQGVNTEAFF
14 | - | TRBJ2-2 | TRBV5-1 | - | TGCGCCAGCAGCTTGCGGAGTTCCACCGGGGAGCTGTTTTTT | CASSLRSSTGELFF
14 | - | TRBJ1-5 | TRBV6-5 | - | TGTGCCAGCAGTCTTTGGGGGGAGAATCAGCCCCAGCATTTT | CASSLWGENQPQHF
14 | TRBD1 | TRBJ1-4 | TRBV29-1 | - | TGCAGCGTTCGAACCGGGACAGGGAATGAAAAACTGTTTTTT | CSVRTGTGNEKLFF
20 | - | TRBJ1-3 | TRBV4-2 | - | TGTGCCAGCAGCCAAGAGGGCCGTGGGCGCGCCCACTTCTCTGGAAACACCATATATTTT | CASSQEGRGRAHFSGNTIYF
17 | - | TRBJ1-2 | TRBV7-9 | - | TGTGCCAGCAGCTTAGCGAGGGCAGTGCCGGATAACTATGGCTACACCTTC | CASSLARAVPDNYGYTF
16 | TRBD2 | TRBJ2-3 | TRBV7-6 | - | TGTGCCAGCAGCTTAAGAATAGCGGGGACCACAGATACGCAGTATTTT | CASSLRIAGTTDTQYF
14 | - | TRBJ2-2 | TRBV29-1 | - | TGCAGCGTTGGTGGGGCGACGAACACCGGGGAGCTGTTTTTT | CSVGGATNTGELFF
14 | - | TRBJ1-1 | TRBV6-5 | - | TGTGCCAGCAGTTACTCTCCTGAACAGAAAGAAGCTTTCTTT | CASSYSPEQKEAFF
16 | TRBD1 | TRBJ1-2 | TRBV6-1 | once | TGTGCCAGCAGTGACCTAGGACAGGGGAGGTTCGATGGCTACACCTTC | CASSDLGQGRFDGYTF
16 | TRBD1 | TRBJ2-1 | TRBV4-1 | - | TGCGCCAGCAGCCAAGATAGGGACAGGGGCAACAATGAGCAGTTCTTC | CASSQDRDRGNNEQFF
15 | TRBD1 | TRBJ1-4 | TRBV6-6 | once | TGTGCCAGCAGTTTGACCGGGACAGGGAATGAAAAACTGTTTTTT | CASSLTGTGNEKLFF
15 | - | TRBJ2-7 | TRBV7-3 | once | TGTGCCAGCAGCTTAAGTTCCGGGGAGACCTACGAGCAGTACTTC | CASSLSSGETYEQYF
16 | TRBD2 | TRBJ2-2 | TRBV7-6 | - | TGTGCCAGCAGCTTACGGGGGGGGGAGAACACCGGGGAGCTGTTTTTT | CASSLRGGENTGELFF